This TCR beta chain was recovered during a study of identical twins. Study results and caveats: Models predicted too little out-of-frame TCR alpha sharing in monozygotic twins. Insertions were reduced in abundant cord blood beta clonotypes but not in memory repertoires.

Template switching (which added a universal primer site) was used, and cDNA carried unique molecular identifiers. TCRdb passed the 5' RACE reads through MiXCR, listing each CDR3 protein once. This table has 1.5 million to 2 million distinct CDR3 sequences, about 32% appearing once. CDR1 and CDR2 (germline): DFQATT, SNEGSKA (reference sequence). V lost 4 bases to trimming and J lost 2 bases, with 16 bases between them. The CDR3 is made up of 15 amino acids. This clonotype was picked up one time. Its matching antigen is unknown. This clonotype was sampled from a newborn girl in good health. The chain links TRBV20-1 to TRBJ2-3; D may be TRBD1 or TRBD2 (5 bases each). The sequenced sample was cord blood. The CDR3, as DNA: TGCAGTGCTAAGGGCTGGGACGACTACACAGATACGCAGTATTTT. Encoded protein: CSAKGWDDYTDTQYF.